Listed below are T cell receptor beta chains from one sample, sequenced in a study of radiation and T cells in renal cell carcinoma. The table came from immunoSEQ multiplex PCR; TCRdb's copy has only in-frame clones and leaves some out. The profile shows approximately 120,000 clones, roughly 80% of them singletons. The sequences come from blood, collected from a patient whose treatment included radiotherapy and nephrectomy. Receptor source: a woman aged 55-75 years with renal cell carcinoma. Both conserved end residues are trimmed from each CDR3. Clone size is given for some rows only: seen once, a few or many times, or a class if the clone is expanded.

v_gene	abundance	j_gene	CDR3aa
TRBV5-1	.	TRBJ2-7	ASSPGQAPYEQY
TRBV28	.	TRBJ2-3	ASSLAGTDTQY
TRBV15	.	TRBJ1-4	ATSRTTRTTNEKLF
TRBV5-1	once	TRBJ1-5	ASSLAGDRDQH
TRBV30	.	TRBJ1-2	ACPGPFGYGYT
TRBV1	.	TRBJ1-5	TSSRGRTGVNQPQH
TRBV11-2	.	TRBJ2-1	ASSRDRPEHNEQF
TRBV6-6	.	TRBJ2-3	ASRELDTQY
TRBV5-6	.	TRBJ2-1	ASSPTTSGYNEQF
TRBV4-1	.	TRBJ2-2	ASSQVGIAGELF
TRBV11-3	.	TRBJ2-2	ASSLAGGNTGELF
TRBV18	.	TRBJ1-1	ASSHRDSLNTEAF
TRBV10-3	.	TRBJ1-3	ATGDGQGDTIY
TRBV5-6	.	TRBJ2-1	ASSWGGLNEQF
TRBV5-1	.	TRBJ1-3	ASSVQTGAGNTIY
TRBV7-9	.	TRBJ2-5	ASSLNIQETQY
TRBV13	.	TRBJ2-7	ASSPRGNYEQY
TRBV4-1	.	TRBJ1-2	ASSQDDRGYGYT
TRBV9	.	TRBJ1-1	ASTQSNRGTEAF
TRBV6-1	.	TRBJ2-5	ASSEATGTGLKTQY